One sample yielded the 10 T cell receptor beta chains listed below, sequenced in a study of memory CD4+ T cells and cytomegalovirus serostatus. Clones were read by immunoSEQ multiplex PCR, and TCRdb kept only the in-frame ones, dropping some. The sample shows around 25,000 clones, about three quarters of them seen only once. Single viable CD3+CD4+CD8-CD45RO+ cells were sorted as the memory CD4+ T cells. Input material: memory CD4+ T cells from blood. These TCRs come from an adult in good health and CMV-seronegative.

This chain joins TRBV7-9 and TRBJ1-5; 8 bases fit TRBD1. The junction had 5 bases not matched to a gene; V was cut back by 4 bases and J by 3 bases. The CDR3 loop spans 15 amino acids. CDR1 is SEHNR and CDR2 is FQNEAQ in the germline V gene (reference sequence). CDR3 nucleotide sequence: TGTGCCAGCAGCTCAGGGACAGGAGACAATCAGCCCCAGCATTTT. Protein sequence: CASSSGTGDNQPQHF.

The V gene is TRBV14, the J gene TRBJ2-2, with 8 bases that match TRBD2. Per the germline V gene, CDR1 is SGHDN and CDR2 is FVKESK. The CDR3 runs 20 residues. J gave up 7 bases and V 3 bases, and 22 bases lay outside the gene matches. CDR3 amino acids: CASSHSGLRRSGSLIGELFF. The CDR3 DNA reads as TGTGCCAGCAGCCACTCGGGACTCCGGAGAAGCGGGAGTCTCATCGGGGAGCTGTTTTTT.

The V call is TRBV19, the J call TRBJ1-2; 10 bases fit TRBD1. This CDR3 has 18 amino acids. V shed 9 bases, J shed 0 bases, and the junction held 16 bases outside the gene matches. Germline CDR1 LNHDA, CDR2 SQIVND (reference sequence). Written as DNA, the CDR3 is TGTGCCAGCAGTGCGGTTCCGGGACAGGGGTACACTAACTATGGCTACACCTTC. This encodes CASSAVPGQGYTNYGYTF.

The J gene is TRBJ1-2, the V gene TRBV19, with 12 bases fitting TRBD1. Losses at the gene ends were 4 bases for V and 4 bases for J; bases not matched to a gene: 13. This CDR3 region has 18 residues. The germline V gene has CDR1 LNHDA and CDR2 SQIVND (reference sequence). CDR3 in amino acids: CASSTAGTGGGVTYGYTF. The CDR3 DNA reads TGTGCCAGTAGTACGGCCGGGACAGGGGGCGGGGTAACCTATGGCTACACCTTC.

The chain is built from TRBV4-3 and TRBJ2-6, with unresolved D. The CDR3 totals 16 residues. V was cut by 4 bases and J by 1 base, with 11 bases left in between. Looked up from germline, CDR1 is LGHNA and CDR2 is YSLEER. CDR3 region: CASSRSEWSGANVLTF. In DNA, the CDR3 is TGCGCCAGCAGCCGCAGCGAGTGGTCTGGGGCCAACGTCCTGACTTTC.

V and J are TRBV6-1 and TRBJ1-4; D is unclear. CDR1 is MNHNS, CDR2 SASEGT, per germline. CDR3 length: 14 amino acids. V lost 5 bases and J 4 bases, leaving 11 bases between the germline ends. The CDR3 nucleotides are TGTGCCAGCAGTCAGAGGACTTTTAATGAAAAACTGTTTTTT. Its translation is CASSQRTFNEKLFF.

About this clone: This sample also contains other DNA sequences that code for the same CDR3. CDR3: CSVGGQENQPQHF. The DNA for the CDR3 is TGCAGCGTTGGGGGACAGGAAAATCAGCCCCAGCATTTT. V and J are TRBV29-1 and TRBJ1-5; 8 nucleotides agree with TRBD1. This CDR3 contains 13 residues. Germline V gives CDR1 SQVTM, CDR2 ANQGSEA. J gave up 4 bases and V 4 bases, and 3 bases lay outside the gene matches.

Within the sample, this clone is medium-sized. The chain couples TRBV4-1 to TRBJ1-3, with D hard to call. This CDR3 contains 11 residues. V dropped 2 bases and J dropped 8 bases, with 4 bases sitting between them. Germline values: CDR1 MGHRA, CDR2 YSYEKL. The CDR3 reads CASSQLDTIYF. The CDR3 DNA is TGCGCCAGCAGCCAACTAGACACCATATATTTT.

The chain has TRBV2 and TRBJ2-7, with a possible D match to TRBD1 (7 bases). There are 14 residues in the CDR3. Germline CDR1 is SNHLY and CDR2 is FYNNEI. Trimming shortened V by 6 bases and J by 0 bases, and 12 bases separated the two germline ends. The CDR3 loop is CASREGASSYEQYF. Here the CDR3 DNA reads TGTGCCAGCAGGGAGGGGGCGAGCTCCTACGAGCAGTACTTC. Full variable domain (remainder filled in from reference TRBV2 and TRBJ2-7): EPEVTQTPSHQVTQMGQEVILRCVPISNHLYFYWYRQILGQKVEFLVSFYNNEISEKSEIFDDQFSVERPDGSNFTLKIRSTKLEDSAMYFCASREGASSYEQYFGPGTRLTVT.

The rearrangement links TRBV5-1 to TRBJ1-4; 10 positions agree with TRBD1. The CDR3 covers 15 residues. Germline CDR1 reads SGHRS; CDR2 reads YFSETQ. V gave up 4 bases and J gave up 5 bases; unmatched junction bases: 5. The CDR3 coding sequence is TGCGCCAGCAGCCTCAGGACAGGGGGAAATGAAAAACTGTTTTTT. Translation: CASSLRTGGNEKLFF. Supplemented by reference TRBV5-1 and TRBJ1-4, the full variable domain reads KAGVTQTPRYLIKTRGQQVTLSCSPISGHRSVSWYQQTPGQGLQFLFEYFSETQRNKGNFPGRFSGRQFSNSRSEMNVSTLELGDSALYLCASSLRTGGNEKLFFGSGTQLSVL.